This T cell receptor beta chain was recovered during a study of CXCR3-negative and CXCR3-positive naive CD8 T cells. The CDR3 has 13 amino acids. It was by 5' RACE with UMI labels that the TRB cDNA libraries were prepared. TCRdb re-called the 5' RACE reads and shows each CDR3 protein once, DNA omitted. The sample totals about 53,000 distinct CDR3 sequences. The chain combines TRBV12-3 or TRBV12-4 with TRBJ2-1; TCRdb designates TRBD1, a call that cannot be tested without DNA. This sequence originates from a human donor in good health. Some clones in this sample may be carry-over from other donors' samples. The sample was naive CXCR3- CD8+ T cells from blood. Subset reported: CD45RO-CCR7+CD27+CD95- naive CD8+ T cells lacking CXCR3 (TNR3-). CDR3 sequence reads: CASSVGLVYEQFF.